A selection of T cell receptor beta chains follows, all from one sample in a study of OX40 agonist ivuxolimab in advanced cancers. Sequencing used immunoSEQ multiplex PCR; TCRdb keeps in-frame clones, though not all of them. The sample includes about 80,000 clones, around 90% of them seen just once. The specimen was CD4+ or CD8+ T cells sorted from blood, collected in a trial of the OX40 agonist ivuxolimab. These receptors were taken from an adult with an advanced solid tumor such as melanoma, head and neck, liver or kidney cancer. The CDR3 runs from the conserved cysteine through the conserved F or W. The D gene is left open where the match is weak. Size tells how often a clone was seen (once, few, many) or the class of an expanded clone, and some rows leave it out.

V	length	J	size	D	DNA	CDR3
TRBV5-1	20	TRBJ2-3	NA	TRBD2	TGCGCCAGCAGCTTGGCGGGGACTAGCGGCAGCCAGGGGTGGACAGATACGCAGTATTTT	CASSLAGTSGSQGWTDTQYF
TRBV11-2	14	TRBJ1-6	NA	NA	TGTGCCAGCAAGGGTAGCTCCTATAATTCACCCCTCCACTTT	CASKGSSYNSPLHF
TRBV4-3	15	TRBJ2-1	NA	TRBD1	TGCGCCAGCAGCCTATTAGGGACAGTCGATAATGAGCAGTTCTTC	CASSLLGTVDNEQFF
TRBV5-1	15	TRBJ1-5	NA	TRBD1	TGCGCCAGCAGCCACAGGGGAGGGGAGAATCAGCCCCAGCATTTT	CASSHRGGENQPQHF
TRBV27	15	TRBJ1-1	NA	NA	TGTGCCAGCTGTAGTCTTCAGGGGATGAACACTGAAGCTTTCTTT	CASCSLQGMNTEAFF
TRBV5-1	14	TRBJ1-3	NA	NA	TGCGCCAGCAGCTTACTAGATTCTGGAAACACCATATATTTT	CASSLLDSGNTIYF
TRBV5-1	14	TRBJ1-5	NA	TRBD1	TGCGCCAGCAGCAGGGCAGGGGGCGGACAGCCCCAGCATTTT	CASSRAGGGQPQHF
TRBV4-1	14	TRBJ1-4	NA	NA	TGCGCCAGCAGGGACCGGGACGGAAATGAAAAACTGTTTTTT	CASRDRDGNEKLFF
TRBV11-2	13	TRBJ2-7	NA	NA	TGTGCCAGCAGCTTACTATCCTCCTACGAGCAGTACTTC	CASSLLSSYEQYF
TRBV28	15	TRBJ1-1	NA	TRBD1	TGTGCCAGCAGTTACCACGGACAGGGGCATACTGAAGCTTTCTTT	CASSYHGQGHTEAFF
TRBV7-9	13	TRBJ1-6	once	NA	TGTGCCAGCAGTCTTTCGGGTCCGGGAGACTGCCACTTT	CASSLSGPGDCHF
TRBV18	14	TRBJ2-7	few	NA	TGTGCCAGCTCACCACCGCATGATGCCTACGAGCAGTACTTC	CASSPPHDAYEQYF
TRBV27	13	TRBJ1-5	few	NA	TGTGCCAGCAGTTTAAAGGAATATCAGCCCCAGCATTTT	CASSLKEYQPQHF
TRBV5-4	15	TRBJ2-5	NA	NA	TGTGCCAGCAGCCCACCGGGACCAAAACGGGAGACCCAGTACTTC	CASSPPGPKRETQYF